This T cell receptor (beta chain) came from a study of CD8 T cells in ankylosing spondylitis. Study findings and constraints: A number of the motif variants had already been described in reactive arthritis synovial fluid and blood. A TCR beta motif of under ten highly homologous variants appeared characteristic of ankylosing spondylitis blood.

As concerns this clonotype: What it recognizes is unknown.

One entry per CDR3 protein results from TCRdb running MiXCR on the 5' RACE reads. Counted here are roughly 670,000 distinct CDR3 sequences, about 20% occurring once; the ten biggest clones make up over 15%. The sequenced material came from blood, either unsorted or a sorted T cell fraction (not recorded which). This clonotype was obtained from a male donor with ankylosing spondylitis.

CDR3 residues: CASSLTGERYEQYF. For the CDR3, the DNA is TGTGCCAGCAGTTTAACGGGGGAGCGGTACGAGCAGTACTTC. The gene calls are TRBV27 and TRBJ2-7; possible D gene TRBD2, 6 bases. Trimming removed 2 bases at V and 4 bases at J, with 12 bases between. The CDR3 runs to 14 residues. CDR1 MNHEY and CDR2 SMNVEV come from the germline V gene (reference sequence).